The clone carrying this T cell receptor (beta chain) showed up just a few times. The antigen remains undetermined. Each gene name is a mouse one. The read falls 4 residues short of the CDR3 end, and the missing part is taken from the germline J gene. Germline V gene lookup returns CDR1 NNHNN and CDR2 SYGAGS (reference sequence). The CDR3 is made up of 14 amino acids. Trimming removed 5 bases from V and 1 base from J; junction bases left unmatched: 0. The sample is drawn from a study of CD8+ T cells in alopecia areata. Study background: Recipient mice, roughly 6-10-week-old female C3H/HeJ animals, received skin from approximately 6-13-month-old C3H/HeJ graft donors with spontaneous alopecia.

After isolation, RNA underwent reverse transcription to generate cDNA as the sequencing template. Assay used: immunoSEQ multiplex PCR; TCRdb lists only in-frame clones, some missing. Sampling found over 100,000 clones, none seen once. Study-wide findings and caveats: Scalp sequencing captures resident alphabeta T cells of normal skin too. Although TCR sharing was seen in mice, sharing across patients was less clear, possibly for HLA-related reasons.

The clonotype comes from a C3H/HeJ mouse with alopecia areata. This line is of MHC haplotype H2-k. Sample: lesional skin. The chain couples TRBV13-2 to TRBJ2-1; 10 nucleotides line up with TRBD1. Here the CDR3 reads CASGGQGNYAEQFF. Partial CDR3 DNA: TGTGCCAGCGGGGGACAGGGGAACTATGCT.